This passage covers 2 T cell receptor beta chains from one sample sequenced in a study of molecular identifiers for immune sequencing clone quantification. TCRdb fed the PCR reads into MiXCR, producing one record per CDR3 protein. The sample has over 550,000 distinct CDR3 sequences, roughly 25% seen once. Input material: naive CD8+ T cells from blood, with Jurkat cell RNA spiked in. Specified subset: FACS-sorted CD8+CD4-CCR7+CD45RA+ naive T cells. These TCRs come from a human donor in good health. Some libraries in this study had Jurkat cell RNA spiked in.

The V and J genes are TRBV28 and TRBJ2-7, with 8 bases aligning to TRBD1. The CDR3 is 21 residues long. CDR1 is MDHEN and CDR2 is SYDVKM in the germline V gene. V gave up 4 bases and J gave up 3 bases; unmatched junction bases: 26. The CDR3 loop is CASSSWESGDRFFRMDYEQYF. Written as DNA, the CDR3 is TGTGCCAGCAGTTCCTGGGAGTCTGGGGACAGGTTCTTTCGAATGGACTACGAGCAGTACTTC.

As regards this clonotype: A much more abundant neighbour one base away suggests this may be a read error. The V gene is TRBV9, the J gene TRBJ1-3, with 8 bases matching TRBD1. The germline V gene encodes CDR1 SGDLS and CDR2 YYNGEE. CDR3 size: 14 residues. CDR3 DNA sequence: TGTGCCAGCAGCGGGACAGGGACTGGAAACGCCATATATTTT. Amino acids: CASSGTGTGNAIYF.